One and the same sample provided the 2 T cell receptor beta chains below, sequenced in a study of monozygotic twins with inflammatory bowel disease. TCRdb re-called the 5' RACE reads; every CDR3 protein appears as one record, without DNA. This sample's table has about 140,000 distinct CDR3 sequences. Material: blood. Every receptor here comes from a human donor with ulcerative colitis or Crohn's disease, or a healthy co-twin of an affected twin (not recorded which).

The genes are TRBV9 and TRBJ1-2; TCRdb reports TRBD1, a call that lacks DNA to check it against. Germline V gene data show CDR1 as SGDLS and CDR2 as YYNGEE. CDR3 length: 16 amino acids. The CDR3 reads CASSVAGTGSSRGYTF.

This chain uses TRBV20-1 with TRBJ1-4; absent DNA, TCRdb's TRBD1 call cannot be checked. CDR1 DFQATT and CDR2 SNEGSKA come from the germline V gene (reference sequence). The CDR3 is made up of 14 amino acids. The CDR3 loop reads CSARGGTGDEKLFF.